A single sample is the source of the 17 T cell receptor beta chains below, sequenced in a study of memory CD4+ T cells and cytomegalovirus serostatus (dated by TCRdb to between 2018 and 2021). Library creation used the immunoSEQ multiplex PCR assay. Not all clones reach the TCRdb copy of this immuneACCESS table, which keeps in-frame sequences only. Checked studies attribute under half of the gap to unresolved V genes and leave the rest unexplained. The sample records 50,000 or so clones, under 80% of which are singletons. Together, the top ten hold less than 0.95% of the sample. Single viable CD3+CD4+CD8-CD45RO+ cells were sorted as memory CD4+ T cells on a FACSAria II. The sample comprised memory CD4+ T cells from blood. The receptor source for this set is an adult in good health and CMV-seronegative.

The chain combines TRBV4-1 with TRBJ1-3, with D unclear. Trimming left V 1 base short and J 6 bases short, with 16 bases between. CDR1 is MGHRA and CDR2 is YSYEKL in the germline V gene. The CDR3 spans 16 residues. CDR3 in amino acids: CASSQGEALMENTIYF. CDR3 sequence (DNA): TGCGCCAGCAGCCAAGGGGAGGCCCTGATGGAAAACACCATATATTTT.

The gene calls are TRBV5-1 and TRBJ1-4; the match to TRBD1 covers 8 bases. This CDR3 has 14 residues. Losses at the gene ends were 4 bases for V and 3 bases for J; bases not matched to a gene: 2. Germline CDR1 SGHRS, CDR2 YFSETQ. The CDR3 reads CASSTGGPNEKLFF. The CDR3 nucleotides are TGCGCCAGCAGCACAGGGGGACCTAATGAAAAACTGTTTTTT.

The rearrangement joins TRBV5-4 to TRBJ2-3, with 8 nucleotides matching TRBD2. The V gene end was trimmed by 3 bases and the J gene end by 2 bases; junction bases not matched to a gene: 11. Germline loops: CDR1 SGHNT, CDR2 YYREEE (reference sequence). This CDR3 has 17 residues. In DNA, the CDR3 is TGTGCCAGCAGCTCCCGGGTAGCGGGGACTATCACAGATACGCAGTATTTT. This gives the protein CASSSRVAGTITDTQYF.

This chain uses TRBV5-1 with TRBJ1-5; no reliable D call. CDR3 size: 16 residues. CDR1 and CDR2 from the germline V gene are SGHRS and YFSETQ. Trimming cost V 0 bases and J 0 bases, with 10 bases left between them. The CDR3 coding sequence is TGCGCCAGCAGCTTGGACAGCATCGGTAGCAATCAGCCCCAGCATTTT. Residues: CASSLDSIGSNQPQHF.

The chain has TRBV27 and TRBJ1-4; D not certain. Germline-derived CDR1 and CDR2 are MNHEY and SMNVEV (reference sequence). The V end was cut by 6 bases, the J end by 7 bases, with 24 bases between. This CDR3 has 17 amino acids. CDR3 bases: TGTGCCAGCAGCTCCCACGACGTGCCCCCGTATGGTGAAAAACTGTTTTTT. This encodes CASSSHDVPPYGEKLFF.

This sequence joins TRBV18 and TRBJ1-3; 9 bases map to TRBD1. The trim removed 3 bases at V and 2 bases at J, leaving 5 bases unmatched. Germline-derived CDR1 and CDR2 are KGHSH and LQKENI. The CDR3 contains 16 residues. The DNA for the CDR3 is TGTGCCAGCTCACCCCAGGGACAGGGCACTGGAAACACCATATATTTT. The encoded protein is CASSPQGQGTGNTIYF.

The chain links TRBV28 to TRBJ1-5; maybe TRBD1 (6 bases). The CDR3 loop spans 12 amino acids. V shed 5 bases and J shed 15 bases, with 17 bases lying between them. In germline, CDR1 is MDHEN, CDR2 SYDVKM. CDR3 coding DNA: TGTGCCAGCAGTCGGCCGGGACAAACTTTGCATTTT. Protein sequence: CASSRPGQTLHF.

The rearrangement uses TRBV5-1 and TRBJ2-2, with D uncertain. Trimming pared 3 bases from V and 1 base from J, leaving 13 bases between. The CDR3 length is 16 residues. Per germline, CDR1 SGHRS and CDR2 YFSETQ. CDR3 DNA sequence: TGCGCCAGCAGCTCCGGGTCTCGTCTGAACACCGGGGAGCTGTTTTTT. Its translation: CASSSGSRLNTGELFF.

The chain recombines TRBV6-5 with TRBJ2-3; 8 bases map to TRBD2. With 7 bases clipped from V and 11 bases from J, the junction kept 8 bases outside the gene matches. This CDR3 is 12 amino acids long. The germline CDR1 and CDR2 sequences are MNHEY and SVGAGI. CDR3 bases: TGTGCCAGCAATACGGGCCGGGAGGGGCAGTATTTT. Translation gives CASNTGREGQYF.

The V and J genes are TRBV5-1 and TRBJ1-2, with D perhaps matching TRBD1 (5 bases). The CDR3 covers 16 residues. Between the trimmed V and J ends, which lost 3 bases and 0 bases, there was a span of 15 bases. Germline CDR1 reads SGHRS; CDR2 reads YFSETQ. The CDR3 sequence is CASSSPGPQANYGYTF. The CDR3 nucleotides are TGCGCCAGCAGCTCCCCGGGACCGCAAGCTAACTATGGCTACACCTTC.

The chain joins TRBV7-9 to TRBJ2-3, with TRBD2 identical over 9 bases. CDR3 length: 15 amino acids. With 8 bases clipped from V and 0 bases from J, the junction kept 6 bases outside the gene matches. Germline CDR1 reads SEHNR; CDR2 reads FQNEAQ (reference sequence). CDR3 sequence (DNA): TGTGCCAGCCTAGCGGGAAAGAAAAGCACAGATACGCAGTATTTT. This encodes CASLAGKKSTDTQYF.

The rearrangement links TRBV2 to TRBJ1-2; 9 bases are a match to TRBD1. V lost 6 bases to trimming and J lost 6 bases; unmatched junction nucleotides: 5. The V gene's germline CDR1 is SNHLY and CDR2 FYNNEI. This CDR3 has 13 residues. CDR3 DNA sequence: TGTGCCAGCAGACAGGGGGCGCGGAATGGCTACACCTTC. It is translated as CASRQGARNGYTF.

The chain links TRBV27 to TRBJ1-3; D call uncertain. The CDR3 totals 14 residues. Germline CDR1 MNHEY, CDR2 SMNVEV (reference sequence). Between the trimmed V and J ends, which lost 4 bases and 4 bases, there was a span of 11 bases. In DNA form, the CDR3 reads TGTGCCAGCAGTTCGAGGGCGAGAGGAAACACCATATATTTT. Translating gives CASSSRARGNTIYF.

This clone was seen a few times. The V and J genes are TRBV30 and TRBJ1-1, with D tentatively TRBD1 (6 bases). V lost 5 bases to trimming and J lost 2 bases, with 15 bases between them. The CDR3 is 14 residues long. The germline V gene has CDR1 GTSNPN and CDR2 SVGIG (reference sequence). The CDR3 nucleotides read TGTGCCTGGGCTACGGGACACCACAACACTGAAGCTTTCTTT. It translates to CAWATGHHNTEAFF. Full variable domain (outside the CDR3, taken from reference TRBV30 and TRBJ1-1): SQTIHQWPATLVQPVGSPLSLECTVEGTSNPNLYWYRQAAGRGLQLLFYSVGIGQISSEVPQNLSASRPQDRQFILSSKKLLLSDSGFYLCAWATGHHNTEAFFGQGTRLTVV.

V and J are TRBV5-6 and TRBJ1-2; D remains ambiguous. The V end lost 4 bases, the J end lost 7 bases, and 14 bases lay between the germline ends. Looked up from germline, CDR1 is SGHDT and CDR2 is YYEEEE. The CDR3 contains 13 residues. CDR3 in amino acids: CASSLAGTGGYTF. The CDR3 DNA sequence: TGTGCCAGCAGCCTGGCAGGTACGGGTGGCTACACCTTC.

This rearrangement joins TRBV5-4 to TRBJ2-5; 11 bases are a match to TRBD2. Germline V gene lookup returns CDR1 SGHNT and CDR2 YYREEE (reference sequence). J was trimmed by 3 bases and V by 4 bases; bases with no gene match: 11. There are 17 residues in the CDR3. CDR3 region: CASSPGLAGGPEETQYF. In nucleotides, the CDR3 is TGTGCCAGCAGCCCCGGGCTAGCGGGGGGACCGGAAGAGACCCAGTACTTC.

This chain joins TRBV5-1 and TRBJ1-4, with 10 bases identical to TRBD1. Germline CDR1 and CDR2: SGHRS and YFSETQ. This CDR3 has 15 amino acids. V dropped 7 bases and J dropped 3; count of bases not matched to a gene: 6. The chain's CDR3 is CASGTGESANEKLFF. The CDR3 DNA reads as TGCGCCAGCGGGACAGGGGAGTCTGCTAATGAAAAACTGTTTTTT.